This T cell receptor beta chain was recorded in a study of resident and recirculating memory T cells in vitiligo. Stability required unchanged lesions during the previous 6 months. Assay: immunoSEQ multiplex PCR; the TCRdb copy retains only in-frame clones and omits some. This table has roughly 76,000 clones, approximately 90% appearing once. This clone was detected only a few times. This CDR3 has 13 amino acids. Deletions cut 4 bases from V and 1 base from J, with 7 bases between. The germline gives CDR1 MNHEY, CDR2 SVGAGI. The sequenced sample consisted of blood. The TCR comes from a male donor with vitiligo. The rearrangement joins TRBV6-5 to TRBJ1-1; D remains unclear. In DNA form, the CDR3 reads TGTGCCAGCAGTTGGTCCAGGAACACTGAAGCTTTCTTT. This codes for CASSWSRNTEAFF.